This is a list of T cell receptor beta chains from one sample in a study of T cell repertoires in cytomegalovirus infection. TCRdb used MiXCR to reprocess the reads, holding one entry per CDR3 protein. The table has approximately 76,000 distinct CDR3 sequences, roughly 37% seen once. Their specific antigens are unknown. Sample: CD8+ T cells from cultured PBMCs, taken from culture after CMV antigen stimulation. The source of these receptors is a human donor in good health (CMV status not recorded). Some clones in this sample may be carry-over from other donors' samples. The conserved cysteine and the conserved F or W are not part of the CDR3 here. The order of the fields is CDR3 protein, clone size, J gene, V gene. The listing skips clone size in some rows; elsewhere it reads once, few, many or a size class.

ASSPSRGLNTEAF | . | TRBJ1-1 | TRBV12-3/TRBV12-4
ASSSIELAGGRSEQF | few | TRBJ2-1 | TRBV7-6
SARDALGARWGYT | . | TRBJ1-2 | TRBV20-1
ASSFSRANNEQF | many | TRBJ2-1 | TRBV7-8
ASSQDPEISAGELF | . | TRBJ2-2 | TRBV4-1
ASSPGRGGADTQY | . | TRBJ2-3 | TRBV27
ASSQGSGVGNQPQH | few | TRBJ1-5 | TRBV4-2
ASSFLLIDSYEQY | many | TRBJ2-7 | TRBV12-3/TRBV12-4
ASSHTGRGRGNTEAF | few | TRBJ1-1 | TRBV14
ASSEAGLGVVWEQY | . | TRBJ2-7 | TRBV6-1
ASSLMPREGLNQPQH | few | TRBJ1-5 | TRBV12-3/TRBV12-4
ASSSLLAGARDTQY | . | TRBJ2-3 | TRBV2
ASSQDWGQQETQY | few | TRBJ2-5 | TRBV3-1
ASSLDGLAGGPANEQF | few | TRBJ2-1 | TRBV7-8
ASSLGVYNSPLH | many | TRBJ1-6 | TRBV12-3/TRBV12-4
ASIKSSTDTQY | . | TRBJ2-3 | TRBV7-9
ASNTGGSNQPQH | . | TRBJ1-5 | TRBV7-8
ASSFVHLSTDTQY | few | TRBJ2-3 | TRBV7-2
ASSFGSSYNEQF | many | TRBJ2-1 | TRBV7-8
ASSQDWGGGTEAF | . | TRBJ1-1 | TRBV4-1
ASSPGTGEALAKNIQY | few | TRBJ2-4 | TRBV6-1
ASSASGFIGYT | few | TRBJ1-2 | TRBV9